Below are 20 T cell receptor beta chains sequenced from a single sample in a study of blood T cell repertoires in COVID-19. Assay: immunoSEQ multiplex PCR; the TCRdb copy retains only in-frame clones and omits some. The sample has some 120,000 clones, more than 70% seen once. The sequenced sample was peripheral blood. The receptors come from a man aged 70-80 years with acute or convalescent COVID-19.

In DNA form, the CDR3 reads TGCGCCAGCAGCGAGTCCGAGGATGGCTACACCTTC. It is translated as CASSESEDGYTF. The rearrangement uses TRBV5-1 and TRBJ1-2; D gene unclear. V lost 4 bases and J lost 6, with 10 bases in between. The CDR3 totals 12 residues. Germline CDR1 and CDR2: SGHRS and YFSETQ.

CDR3 nucleotides: TGTGCCAGCAGTTACTACAGGGGGGAGACCCAGTACTTC. It codes for CASSYYRGETQYF. The rearrangement uses TRBV27 and TRBJ2-5; TRBD1 matches 8 bases. CDR1 and CDR2 (germline): MNHEY, SMNVEV (reference sequence). CDR3 length equals 13 residues. V shed 4 bases, J shed 5 bases, and the junction held 3 bases outside the gene matches.

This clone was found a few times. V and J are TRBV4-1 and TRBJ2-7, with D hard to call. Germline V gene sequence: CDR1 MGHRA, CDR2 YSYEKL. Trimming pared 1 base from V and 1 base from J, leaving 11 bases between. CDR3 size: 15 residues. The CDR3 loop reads CASSQGFTASYEQYF. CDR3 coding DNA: TGCGCCAGCAGCCAAGGATTTACAGCTTCCTACGAGCAGTACTTC.

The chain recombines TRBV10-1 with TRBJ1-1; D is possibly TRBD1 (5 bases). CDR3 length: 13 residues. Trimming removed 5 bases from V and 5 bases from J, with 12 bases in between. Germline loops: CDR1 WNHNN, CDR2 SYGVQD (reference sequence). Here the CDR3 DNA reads TGCGCCAGCAGTAAGGGGAGGAATACTGAAGCTTTCTTT. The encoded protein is CASSKGRNTEAFF.

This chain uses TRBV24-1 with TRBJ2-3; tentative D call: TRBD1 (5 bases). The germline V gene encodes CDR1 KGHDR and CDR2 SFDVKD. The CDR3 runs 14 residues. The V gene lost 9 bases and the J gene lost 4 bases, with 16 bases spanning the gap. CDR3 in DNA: TGTGCCACCGATGACAGTAGGTGGGCAGATACGCAGTATTTT. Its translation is CATDDSRWADTQYF.

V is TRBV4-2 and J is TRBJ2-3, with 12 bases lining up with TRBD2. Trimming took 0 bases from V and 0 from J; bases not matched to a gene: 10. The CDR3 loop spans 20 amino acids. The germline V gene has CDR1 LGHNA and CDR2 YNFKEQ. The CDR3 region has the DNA TGTGCCAGCAGCCAAGAAAAGACTAGCGGGGGAGTCATTAGCACAGATACGCAGTATTTT. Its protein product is CASSQEKTSGGVISTDTQYF.

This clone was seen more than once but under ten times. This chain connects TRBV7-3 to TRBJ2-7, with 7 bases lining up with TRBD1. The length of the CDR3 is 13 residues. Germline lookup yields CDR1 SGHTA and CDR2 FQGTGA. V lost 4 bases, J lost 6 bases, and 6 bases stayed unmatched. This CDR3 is CASSSDRQTEQYF. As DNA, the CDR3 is TGTGCCAGCAGCTCGGACAGGCAGACCGAGCAGTACTTC.

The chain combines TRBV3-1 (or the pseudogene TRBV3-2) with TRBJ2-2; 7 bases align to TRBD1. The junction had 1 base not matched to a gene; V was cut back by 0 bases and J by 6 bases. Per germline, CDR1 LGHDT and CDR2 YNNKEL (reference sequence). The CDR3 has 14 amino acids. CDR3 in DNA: TGTGCCAGCAGCCAAGAACAGGGGTCCGGGGAGCTGTTTTTT. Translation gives CASSQEQGSGELFF.

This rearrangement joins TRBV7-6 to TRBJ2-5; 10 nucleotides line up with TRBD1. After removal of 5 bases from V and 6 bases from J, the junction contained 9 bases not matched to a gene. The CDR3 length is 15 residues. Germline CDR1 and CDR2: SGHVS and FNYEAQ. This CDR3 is CASSPRTGGLKTQYF. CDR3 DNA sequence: TGTGCCAGCAGCCCCAGGACAGGGGGTCTAAAGACCCAGTACTTC.

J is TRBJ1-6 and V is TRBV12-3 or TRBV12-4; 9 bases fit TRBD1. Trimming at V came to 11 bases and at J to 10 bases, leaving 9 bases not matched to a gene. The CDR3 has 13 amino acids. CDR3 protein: CASEGQGGSPLHF. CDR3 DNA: TGTGCCTCGGAGGGACAGGGTGGATCACCCCTCCACTTT.

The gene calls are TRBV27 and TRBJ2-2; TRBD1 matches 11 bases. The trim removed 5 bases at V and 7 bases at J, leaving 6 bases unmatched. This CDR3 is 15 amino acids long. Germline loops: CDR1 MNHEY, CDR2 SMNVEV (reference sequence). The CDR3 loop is CASSARTGGGGELFF. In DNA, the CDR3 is TGTGCCAGCAGTGCCCGGACAGGGGGCGGCGGGGAGCTGTTTTTT.

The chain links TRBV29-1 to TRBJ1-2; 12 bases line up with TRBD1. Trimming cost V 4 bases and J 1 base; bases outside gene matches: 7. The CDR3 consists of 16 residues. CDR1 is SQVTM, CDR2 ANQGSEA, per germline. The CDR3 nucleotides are TGCAGCGTTGGGGAGGGACAGGGGGCTTTTAACTATGGCTACACCTTC. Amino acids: CSVGEGQGAFNYGYTF. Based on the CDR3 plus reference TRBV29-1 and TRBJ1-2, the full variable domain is SAVISQKPSRDICQRGTSLTIQCQVDSQVTMMFWYRQQPGQSLTLIATANQGSEATYESGFVIDKFPISRPNLTFSTLTVSNMSPEDSSIYLCSVGEGQGAFNYGYTFGSGTRLTVV.

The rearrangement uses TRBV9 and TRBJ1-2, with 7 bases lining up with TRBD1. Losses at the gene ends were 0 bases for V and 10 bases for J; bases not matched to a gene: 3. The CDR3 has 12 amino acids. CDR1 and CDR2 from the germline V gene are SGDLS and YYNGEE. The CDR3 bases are TGTGCCAGCAGCGTAGGACAGGGTGCCTACACCTTC. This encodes CASSVGQGAYTF.

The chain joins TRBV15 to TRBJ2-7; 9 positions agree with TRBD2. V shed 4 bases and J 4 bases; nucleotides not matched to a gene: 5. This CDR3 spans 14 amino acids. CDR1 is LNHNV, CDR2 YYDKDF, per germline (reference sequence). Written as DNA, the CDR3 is TGTGCCACCAGCATAGGTAGCGGGGGATACGAGCAGTACTTC. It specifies CATSIGSGGYEQYF.

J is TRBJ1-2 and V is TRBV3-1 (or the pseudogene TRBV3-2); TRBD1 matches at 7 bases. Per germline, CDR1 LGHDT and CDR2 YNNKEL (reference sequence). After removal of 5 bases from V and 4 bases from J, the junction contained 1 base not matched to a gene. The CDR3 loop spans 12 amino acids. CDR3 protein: CASSTGAYGYTF. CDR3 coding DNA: TGTGCCAGCAGCACAGGGGCCTATGGCTACACCTTC.

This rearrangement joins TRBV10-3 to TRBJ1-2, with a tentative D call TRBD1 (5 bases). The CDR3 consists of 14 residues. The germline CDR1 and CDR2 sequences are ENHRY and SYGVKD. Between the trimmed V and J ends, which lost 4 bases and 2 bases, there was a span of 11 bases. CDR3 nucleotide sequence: TGTGCCATCAGTGTCGACAGAGGAAACTATGGCTACACCTTC. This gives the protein CAISVDRGNYGYTF.

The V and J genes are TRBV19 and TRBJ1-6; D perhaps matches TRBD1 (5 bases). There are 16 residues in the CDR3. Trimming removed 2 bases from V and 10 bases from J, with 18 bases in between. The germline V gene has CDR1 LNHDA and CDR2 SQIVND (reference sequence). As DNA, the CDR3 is TGTGCCAGTAGTATACCGCGATGGCAGGGAGGCTCACCCCTCCACTTT. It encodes CASSIPRWQGGSPLHF.

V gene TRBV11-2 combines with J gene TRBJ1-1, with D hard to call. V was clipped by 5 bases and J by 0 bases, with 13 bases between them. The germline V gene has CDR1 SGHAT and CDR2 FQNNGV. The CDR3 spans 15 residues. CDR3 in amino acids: CASSPGKVVNTEAFF. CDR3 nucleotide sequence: TGTGCCAGCAGCCCCGGGAAGGTCGTGAACACTGAAGCTTTCTTT.

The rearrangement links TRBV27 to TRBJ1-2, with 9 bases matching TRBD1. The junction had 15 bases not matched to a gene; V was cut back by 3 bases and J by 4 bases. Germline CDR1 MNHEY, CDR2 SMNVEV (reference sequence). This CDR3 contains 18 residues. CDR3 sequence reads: CASSFHGTGTGSLYGYTF. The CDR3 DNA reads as TGTGCCAGCAGTTTCCATGGGACCGGGACAGGGTCTCTCTATGGCTACACCTTC.

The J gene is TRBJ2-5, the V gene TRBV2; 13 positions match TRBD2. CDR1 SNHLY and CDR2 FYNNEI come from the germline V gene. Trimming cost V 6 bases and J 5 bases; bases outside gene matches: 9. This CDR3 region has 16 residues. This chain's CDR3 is CASRQTSGGARETQYF. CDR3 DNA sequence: TGTGCCAGCAGGCAAACTAGCGGGGGGGCTCGGGAGACCCAGTACTTC.